What follows are 20 T cell receptor beta chains derived from one specimen sequenced in a study of radiotherapy plus CTLA-4 blockade in lung cancer. Sequenced by immunoSEQ multiplex PCR; TCRdb stores in-frame clones only, minus some. The table lists tens of thousands of clones, 70% to 85% of them singletons. Source: peripheral blood, taken from a patient treated with radiotherapy plus ipilimumab. These receptors were obtained from a human donor with non-small cell lung cancer who had a partial response to radiotherapy plus ipilimumab.

The chain uses TRBV5-6 and TRBJ2-7, with D maybe TRBD1 (6 bases). V was cut by 4 bases and J by 2 bases, with 13 bases left in between. Germline V gene sequence: CDR1 SGHDT, CDR2 YYEEEE. This CDR3 is 14 amino acids long. CDR3 in DNA: TGTGCCAGCAGCGGGTGGACAGATACCTACGAGCAGTACTTC. It encodes CASSGWTDTYEQYF.

The genes are TRBV5-1 and TRBJ2-3; TRBD2 aligns across 10 bases. This CDR3 region has 17 residues. The germline V gene has CDR1 SGHRS and CDR2 YFSETQ. V trimming: 1 base; J trimming: 2 bases; junction bases outside the gene matches: 7. This CDR3 is CASSLSLAGENTDTQYF. The CDR3 coding sequence is TGCGCCAGCAGCTTGAGTCTAGCGGGGGAGAACACAGATACGCAGTATTTT.

Relative to its sample, this clone is medium-sized. The chain links TRBV4-2 to TRBJ1-2; 8 nucleotides align to TRBD1. Germline CDR1 LGHNA, CDR2 YNFKEQ. After removal of 2 bases from V and 5 bases from J, the junction contained 7 bases not matched to a gene. This CDR3 is built from 15 residues. The CDR3 here is CASSQLGQGGYGYTF. In nucleotides, the CDR3 is TGTGCCAGCAGCCAACTCGGACAGGGTGGGTATGGCTACACCTTC.

J is TRBJ2-3 and V is TRBV19; 8 nucleotides match TRBD1. The CDR3 is 17 residues long. Germline CDR1 reads LNHDA; CDR2 reads SQIVND (reference sequence). Trimming removed 7 bases from V and 2 bases from J; junction bases left unmatched: 14. This chain's CDR3 is CASTSGRGRTSTDTQYF. CDR3 bases: TGTGCCAGTACCTCAGGCAGGGGGCGGACTTCCACAGATACGCAGTATTTT.

The chain's CDR3 is CASSLDGGGNYGYTF. CDR3 nucleotide sequence: TGCGCCAGCAGCTTGGATGGGGGAGGAAACTATGGCTACACCTTC. This chain joins TRBV5-1 and TRBJ1-2; D is perhaps TRBD1 (5 bases). V was cut by 0 bases and J by 2 bases, with 11 bases left in between. The CDR3 is 15 amino acids. The germline gives CDR1 SGHRS, CDR2 YFSETQ.

This chain uses TRBV19 with TRBJ1-1; 7 nucleotides agree with TRBD1. The CDR3 totals 15 residues. The germline gives CDR1 LNHDA, CDR2 SQIVND (reference sequence). V lost 3 bases and J lost 2; bases outside the gene matches: 6. The CDR3: CASSISQGGNTEAFF. The CDR3 DNA follows: TGTGCCAGTAGTATCTCCCAGGGGGGAAACACTGAAGCTTTCTTT.

This chain uses TRBV5-1 with TRBJ2-5, with a tentative D call TRBD1 (5 bases). Per the germline V gene, CDR1 is SGHRS and CDR2 is YFSETQ. The ends were cut back, 2 bases at V and 5 bases at J, with 10 bases in the middle. The CDR3 is 13 amino acids. The CDR3 sequence: CASSLGRAETQYF. The CDR3 region has the DNA TGCGCCAGCAGCTTAGGCAGGGCTGAGACCCAGTACTTC.

This clone has a handful of counts. The gene calls are TRBV4-3 and TRBJ1-6; the D is unclear. The CDR3 is 18 residues long. CDR1 is LGHNA, CDR2 YSLEER, per germline. V gave up 0 bases and J gave up 0 bases, with 12 bases separating them. The CDR3 DNA follows: TGCGCCAGCAGCCAAGAGGTGGGCAGCAGCTCCTATAATTCACCCCTCCACTTT. Protein: CASSQEVGSSSYNSPLHF.

This clone turned up a few times. The V call is TRBV5-1, the J call TRBJ2-1; 9 positions agree with TRBD2. With V trimmed by 3 bases and J by 5 bases, 9 bases remained unmatched. The CDR3 spans 16 residues. Germline V gene sequence: CDR1 SGHRS, CDR2 YFSETQ. The CDR3 sequence: CASSSRVAGGDNEQFF. CDR3 coding DNA: TGCGCCAGCAGCTCTAGAGTGGCGGGGGGGGACAATGAGCAGTTCTTC.

This chain uses TRBV18 with TRBJ1-3; D is uncertain. Germline CDR1 and CDR2: KGHSH and LQKENI. This CDR3 region has 15 residues. The V gene lost 2 bases and the J gene lost 2 bases, with 10 bases spanning the gap. The CDR3 DNA follows: TGTGCCAGCTCACCAGGCCAGGCTGCTGGAAACACCATATATTTT. Translating gives CASSPGQAAGNTIYF.

This clone has a handful of counts. The chain recombines TRBV29-1 with TRBJ1-2; unclear D gene. Between the trimmed V and J ends, which lost 3 bases and 8 bases, there was a span of 4 bases. Germline CDR1 SQVTM, CDR2 ANQGSEA. This CDR3 has 9 residues. CDR3 DNA: TGCAGCGTTGATGCGGGCTACACCTTC. As protein: CSVDAGYTF. Complete variable domain (other parts from reference TRBV29-1 and TRBJ1-2): SAVISQKPSRDICQRGTSLTIQCQVDSQVTMMFWYRQQPGQSLTLIATANQGSEATYESGFVIDKFPISRPNLTFSTLTVSNMSPEDSSIYLCSVDAGYTFGSGTRLTVV.

This chain links TRBV27 with TRBJ2-2, with a possible D match to TRBD1 (6 bases). V was shortened by 3 bases and J by 0 bases, with 8 bases between the two germline ends. Germline assignment: CDR1 MNHEY and CDR2 SMNVEV (reference sequence). The CDR3 is 15 residues long. The CDR3, as DNA: TGTGCCAGCAGTTTCCAGGGGACGAACACCGGGGAGCTGTTTTTT. Encoded protein: CASSFQGTNTGELFF.

CDR3 bases: TGTGCCAGCAGCTTAGGGGACAGGGACGCAGAGACCCAGTACTTC. Translated: CASSLGDRDAETQYF. This chain uses TRBV11-2 with TRBJ2-5; 9 nucleotides agree with TRBD1. Germline CDR1 SGHAT, CDR2 FQNNGV. J was trimmed by 4 bases and V by 1 base; bases with no gene match: 4. The CDR3 is made up of 15 amino acids.

The chain carries TRBV6-5 and TRBJ1-4; 9 bases line up with TRBD1. The J segment lost 7 bases and the V segment lost 4 bases, leaving 7 bases of the junction unmatched. The CDR3 is 15 residues long. Germline V gene data show CDR1 as MNHEY and CDR2 as SVGAGI. CDR3 coding DNA: TGTGCCAGCAGTTCCGGGACAGGGAGTGGTGAAAAACTGTTTTTT. Its translation: CASSSGTGSGEKLFF.

This clone was seen only a few times. J is TRBJ1-5 and V is TRBV2; no firm D call. This CDR3 contains 13 residues. Trimming removed 2 bases at V and 7 bases at J, with 9 bases between. Per germline, CDR1 SNHLY and CDR2 FYNNEI. CDR3 coding DNA: TGTGCCAGCAGTGAATGGGAGCGGCAGCCCCAGCATTTT. Amino acid sequence: CASSEWERQPQHF.

The CDR3 spells CASLNFNRRNTEAFF. The CDR3 DNA reads TGTGCCAGCCTCAATTTTAACAGGAGAAACACTGAAGCTTTCTTT. The chain uses TRBV27 and TRBJ1-1, with D tentatively TRBD1 (5 bases). Germline CDR1 reads MNHEY; CDR2 reads SMNVEV (reference sequence). Trimming took off 8 bases at V and 2 bases at J, with 18 bases between the two ends. The CDR3 is 15 amino acids.

The chain employs TRBV7-8 and TRBJ1-2; 9 bases fit TRBD1. Trimming took 5 bases from V and 1 from J; bases not matched to a gene: 11. There are 17 residues in the CDR3. Germline V lookup: CDR1 SGHVS, CDR2 FQNEAQ. The CDR3 DNA is TGTGCCAGCAGCCTCCGGGACAGGGTGTCAAATAACTATGGCTACACCTTC. Its protein is CASSLRDRVSNNYGYTF.

The J gene is TRBJ2-3, the V gene TRBV7-8, with 11 bases aligning to TRBD2. The J segment lost 2 bases and the V segment lost 5 bases, leaving 6 bases of the junction unmatched. This CDR3 contains 16 residues. CDR1 is SGHVS, CDR2 FQNEAQ, per germline. CDR3 residues: CASSARLAGLTDTQYF. The CDR3 DNA is TGTGCCAGCAGCGCCCGACTAGCGGGGCTCACAGATACGCAGTATTTT.

The gene calls are TRBV19 and TRBJ2-7, with 11 bases matching TRBD1. The J segment lost 4 bases and the V segment lost 5 bases, leaving 4 bases of the junction unmatched. The CDR3 runs 14 residues. Germline V gives CDR1 LNHDA, CDR2 SQIVND (reference sequence). CDR3 DNA sequence: TGTGCCAGTAGTGCCGGGACAGGGGGTTACGAGCAGTACTTC. Protein: CASSAGTGGYEQYF.

There are a few counts of this clone. This chain uses TRBV27 with TRBJ2-3; 9 nucleotides match TRBD2. From germline, CDR1 is MNHEY and CDR2 SMNVEV (reference sequence). The CDR3 length is 16 residues. The ends lost 1 base at V and 4 bases at J; junction bases unmatched: 6. CDR3 loop: CASSLYAGGVADTQYF. The CDR3 DNA follows: TGTGCCAGCAGTTTATATGCGGGGGGGGTCGCAGATACGCAGTATTTT.